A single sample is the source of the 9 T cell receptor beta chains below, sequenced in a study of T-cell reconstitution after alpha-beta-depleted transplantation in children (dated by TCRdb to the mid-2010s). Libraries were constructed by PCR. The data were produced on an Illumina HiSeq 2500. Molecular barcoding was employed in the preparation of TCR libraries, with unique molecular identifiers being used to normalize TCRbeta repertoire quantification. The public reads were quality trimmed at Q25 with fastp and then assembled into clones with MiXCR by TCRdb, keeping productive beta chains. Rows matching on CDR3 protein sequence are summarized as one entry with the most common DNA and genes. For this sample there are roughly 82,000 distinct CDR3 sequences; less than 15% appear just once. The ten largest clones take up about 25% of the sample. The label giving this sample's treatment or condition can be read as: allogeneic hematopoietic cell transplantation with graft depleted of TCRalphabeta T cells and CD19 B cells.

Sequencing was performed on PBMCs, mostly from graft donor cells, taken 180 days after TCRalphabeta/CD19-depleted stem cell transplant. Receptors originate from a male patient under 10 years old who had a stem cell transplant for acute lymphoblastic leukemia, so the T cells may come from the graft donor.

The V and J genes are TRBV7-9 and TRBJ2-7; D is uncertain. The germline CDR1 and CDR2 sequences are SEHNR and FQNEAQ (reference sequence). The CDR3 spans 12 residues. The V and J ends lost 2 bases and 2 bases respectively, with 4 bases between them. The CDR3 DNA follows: TGTGCCAGCAGCTTACAGGCCTACGAGCAGTACTTC. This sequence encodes CASSLQAYEQYF.

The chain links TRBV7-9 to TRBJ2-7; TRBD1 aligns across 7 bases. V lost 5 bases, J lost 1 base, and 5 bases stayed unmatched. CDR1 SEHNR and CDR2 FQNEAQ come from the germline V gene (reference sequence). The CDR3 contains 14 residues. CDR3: CASSVPGQSYEQYF. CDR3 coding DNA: TGTGCCAGCAGCGTCCCGGGACAGTCCTACGAGCAGTACTTC.

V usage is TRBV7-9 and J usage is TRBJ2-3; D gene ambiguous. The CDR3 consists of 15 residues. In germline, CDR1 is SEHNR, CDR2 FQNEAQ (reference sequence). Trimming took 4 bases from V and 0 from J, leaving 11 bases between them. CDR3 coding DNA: TGTGCCAGCAGCTCCCATGGCTATAGCACAGATACGCAGTATTTT. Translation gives CASSSHGYSTDTQYF.

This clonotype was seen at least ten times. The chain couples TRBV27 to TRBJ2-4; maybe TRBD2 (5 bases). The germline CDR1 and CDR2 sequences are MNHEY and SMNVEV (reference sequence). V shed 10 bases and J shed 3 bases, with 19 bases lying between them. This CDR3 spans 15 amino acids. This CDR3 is CATGVGSSGKNIQYF. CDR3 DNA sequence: TGTGCCACCGGGGTAGGGTCAAGTGGCAAAAACATTCAGTACTTC.

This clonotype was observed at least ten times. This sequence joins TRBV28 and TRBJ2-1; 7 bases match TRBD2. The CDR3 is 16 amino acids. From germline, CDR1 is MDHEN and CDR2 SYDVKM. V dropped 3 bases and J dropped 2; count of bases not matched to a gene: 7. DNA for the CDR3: TGTGCCAGCAGTTTCCCGGGGGGAGGCGCCTACAATGAGCAGTTCTTC. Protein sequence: CASSFPGGGAYNEQFF.

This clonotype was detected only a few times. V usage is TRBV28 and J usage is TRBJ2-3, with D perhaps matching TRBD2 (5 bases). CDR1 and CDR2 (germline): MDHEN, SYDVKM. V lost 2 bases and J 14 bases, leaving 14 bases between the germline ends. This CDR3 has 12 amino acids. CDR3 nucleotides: TGTGCCAGCAGTTTAAGCGGACTGGCACGGTATTTT. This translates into CASSLSGLARYF.

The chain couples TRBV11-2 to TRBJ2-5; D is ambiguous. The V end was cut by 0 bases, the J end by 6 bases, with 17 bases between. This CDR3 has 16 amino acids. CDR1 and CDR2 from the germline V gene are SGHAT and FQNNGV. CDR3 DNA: TGTGCCAGCAGCTTAGACCTCGGTGCTGCCCTGAAGACCCAGTACTTC. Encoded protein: CASSLDLGAALKTQYF. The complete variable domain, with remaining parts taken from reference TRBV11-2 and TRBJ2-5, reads EAGVAQSPRYKIIEKRQSVAFWCNPISGHATLYWYQQILGQGPKLLIQFQNNGVVDDSQLPKDRFSAERLKGVDSTLKIQPAKLEDSAVYLCASSLDLGAALKTQYFGPGTRLLVL.

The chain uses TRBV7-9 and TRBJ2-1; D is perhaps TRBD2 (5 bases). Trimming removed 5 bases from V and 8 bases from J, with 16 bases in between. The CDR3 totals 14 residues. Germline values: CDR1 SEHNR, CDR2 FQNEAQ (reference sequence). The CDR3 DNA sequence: TGTGCCAGCAGCCCGACGGACTCCACGGATGAGCAGTTCTTC. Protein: CASSPTDSTDEQFF. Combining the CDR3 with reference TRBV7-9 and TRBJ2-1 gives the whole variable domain DTGVSQNPRHKITKRGQNVTFRCDPISEHNRLYWYRQTLGQGPEFLTYFQNEAQLEKSRLLSDRFSAERPKGSFSTLEIQRTEQGDSAMYLCASSPTDSTDEQFFGPGTRLTVL.

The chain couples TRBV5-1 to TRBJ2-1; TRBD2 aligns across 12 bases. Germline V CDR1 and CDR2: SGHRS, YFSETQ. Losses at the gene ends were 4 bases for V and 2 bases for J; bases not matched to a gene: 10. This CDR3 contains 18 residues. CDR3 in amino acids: CASSPMETSGRPYNEQFF. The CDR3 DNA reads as TGCGCCAGCAGCCCCATGGAGACTAGCGGGAGACCCTACAATGAGCAGTTCTTC.